These 13 T cell receptor beta chains were sequenced from one sample in a study of cytomegalovirus exposure and HLA in healthy donors. PCR primers comprised 60 Vbeta and 13 Jbeta primers. Generated by immunoSEQ multiplex PCR, the TCRdb table keeps only in-frame clones and is missing some. The table shows approximately 100,000 clones, with about 9.5% occurring only once. The specimen was PBMCs. The receptors derive from a man aged 35 to 55 in good health and CMV-seropositive.

The V call is TRBV7-6, the J call TRBJ1-5; 10 bases line up with TRBD1. Germline V gene lookup returns CDR1 SGHVS and CDR2 FNYEAQ. The junction had 4 bases not matched to a gene; V was cut back by 1 base and J by 7 bases. The CDR3 is 15 residues long. As DNA, the CDR3 is TGTGCCAGCAGCTTAGGGGACAGGGGAAACCAGCCCCAGCATTTT. It is translated as CASSLGDRGNQPQHF.

CDR3 region: CASSIARYPLSGTGELFF. The DNA of the CDR3 is TGTGCCAGTAGTATAGCCAGGTACCCCCTAAGTGGTACCGGGGAGCTGTTTTTT. This sequence joins TRBV19 and TRBJ2-2; no clear D gene. CDR1 is LNHDA, CDR2 SQIVND, per germline (reference sequence). The CDR3 totals 18 residues. V was cut by 1 base and J by 5 bases, with 20 bases left in between.

The sample holds a few counts of this clone. The genes are TRBV18 and TRBJ2-1, with D perhaps TRBD2 (5 bases). V was cut by 2 bases and J by 0 bases, with 17 bases left in between. There are 18 residues in the CDR3. CDR1 is KGHSH and CDR2 is LQKENI in the germline V gene. Here the CDR3 reads CASSPEFLADSSYNEQFF. DNA for the CDR3: TGTGCCAGCTCACCAGAGTTCCTAGCTGACTCCTCCTACAATGAGCAGTTCTTC. The variable domain in full, completed from reference TRBV18 and TRBJ2-1, reads NAGVMQNPRHLVRRRGQEARLRCSPMKGHSHVYWYRQLPEEGLKFMVYLQKENIIDESGMPKERFSAEFPKEGPSILRIQQVVRGDSAAYFCASSPEFLADSSYNEQFFGPGTRLTVL.

The chain links TRBV7-3 to TRBJ2-1, with 11 bases fitting TRBD1. The CDR3 totals 14 residues. Losses at the gene ends were 8 bases for V and 6 bases for J; bases not matched to a gene: 6. Germline assignment: CDR1 SGHTA and CDR2 FQGTGA. The CDR3 DNA reads TGTGCCAGCGGCCGAGGGACAGGGGGCAATGAGCAGTTCTTC. Amino acid sequence: CASGRGTGGNEQFF.

CDR3 nucleotides: TGTGCCAGCAGCCCTCGACAGTCCTCCTACGAGCAGTACTTC. Its translation is CASSPRQSSYEQYF. The rearrangement links TRBV7-9 to TRBJ2-7, with D possibly being TRBD1 (5 bases). The CDR3 contains 14 residues. V dropped 5 bases and J dropped 0 bases, with 11 bases sitting between them. Germline CDR1 reads SEHNR; CDR2 reads FQNEAQ (reference sequence).

A few counts support this clone. This sequence joins TRBV4-3 and TRBJ2-5; tentative D call: TRBD1 (6 bases). V lost 1 base, J lost 4 bases, and 13 bases lay in between. There are 15 residues in the CDR3. In germline, CDR1 is LGHNA, CDR2 YSLEER. The CDR3 DNA reads TGCGCCAGCAGCCAAGGGTTTAACAGGGTAGAGACCCAGTACTTC. It specifies CASSQGFNRVETQYF.

This clone was seen a handful of times. The J gene is TRBJ2-2, the V gene TRBV6-1; D call uncertain. Germline loops: CDR1 MNHNS, CDR2 SASEGT. The CDR3 sequence is 15 residues long. Deletions cut 8 bases from V and 1 base from J, with 14 bases between. The CDR3: CASSIRFLNTGELFF. The CDR3 region has the DNA TGTGCCAGCTCCATCAGGTTTTTGAACACCGGGGAGCTGTTTTTT.

In this sample, this clone turned up a few times. The chain is built from TRBV4-2 and TRBJ2-7; the match to TRBD2 covers 8 bases. Looked up from germline, CDR1 is LGHNA and CDR2 is YNFKEQ. The ends lost 2 bases at V and 0 bases at J; junction bases unmatched: 9. This CDR3 has 17 residues. The CDR3 spells CASSQTTLAGDSYEQYF. Written as DNA, the CDR3 is TGTGCCAGCAGCCAAACTACCCTAGCGGGTGACTCCTACGAGCAGTACTTC.

This clone was observed a few times. The genes are TRBV11-2 and TRBJ2-1; D may be TRBD2 (5 bases). The CDR3 spans 12 residues. Germline V gives CDR1 SGHAT, CDR2 FQNNGV. The germline V and J ends were trimmed by 2 bases and 6 bases, with 5 bases remaining between them. The CDR3 DNA sequence: TGTGCCAGCAGCTTACTAGCCAATGAGCAGTTCTTC. Its translation: CASSLLANEQFF.

The rearrangement links TRBV7-9 to TRBJ2-7, with D unclear. Looked up from germline, CDR1 is SEHNR and CDR2 is FQNEAQ (reference sequence). This CDR3 comprises 12 residues. V shed 5 bases and J shed 6 bases, with 11 bases lying between them. CDR3 nucleotides: TGTGCCAGCAGCCTCAGGTCAGCCGAGCAGTACTTC. Protein sequence: CASSLRSAEQYF.

There are a few counts of this clone. The V and J genes are TRBV7-6 and TRBJ2-2, with D perhaps matching TRBD1 (6 bases). The CDR3 covers 14 residues. Germline values: CDR1 SGHVS, CDR2 FNYEAQ. V lost 5 bases, J lost 8 bases, and 15 bases lay in between. Here the CDR3 reads CASSHNRVRGELFF. The CDR3, as DNA: TGTGCCAGCAGCCATAACAGGGTTAGGGGGGAGCTGTTTTTT.

The gene calls are TRBV28 and TRBJ2-4, with D maybe TRBD2 (6 bases). From germline, CDR1 is MDHEN and CDR2 SYDVKM. The CDR3 runs 15 residues. V lost 3 bases to trimming and J lost 0 bases, with 9 bases between them. In DNA, the CDR3 is TGTGCCAGCAGTTTCCGGGGACTAGCCAAAAACATTCAGTACTTC. Its protein product is CASSFRGLAKNIQYF. Combining the CDR3 with reference TRBV28 and TRBJ2-4 gives the whole variable domain DVKVTQSSRYLVKRTGEKVFLECVQDMDHENMFWYRQDPGLGLRLIYFSYDVKMKEKGDIPEGYSVSREKKERFSLILESASTNQTSMYLCASSFRGLAKNIQYFGAGTRLSVL.

This clone was counted between two and nine times. The chain recombines TRBV4-1 with TRBJ2-3; 8 positions agree with TRBD2. The CDR3 covers 16 residues. Losses at the gene ends were 4 bases for V and 1 base for J; bases not matched to a gene: 7. Germline values: CDR1 MGHRA, CDR2 YSYEKL. Written as DNA, the CDR3 is TGCGCCAGCAGCCGCCAAACTAGCGGAGGCACAGATACGCAGTATTTT. Translating gives CASSRQTSGGTDTQYF.